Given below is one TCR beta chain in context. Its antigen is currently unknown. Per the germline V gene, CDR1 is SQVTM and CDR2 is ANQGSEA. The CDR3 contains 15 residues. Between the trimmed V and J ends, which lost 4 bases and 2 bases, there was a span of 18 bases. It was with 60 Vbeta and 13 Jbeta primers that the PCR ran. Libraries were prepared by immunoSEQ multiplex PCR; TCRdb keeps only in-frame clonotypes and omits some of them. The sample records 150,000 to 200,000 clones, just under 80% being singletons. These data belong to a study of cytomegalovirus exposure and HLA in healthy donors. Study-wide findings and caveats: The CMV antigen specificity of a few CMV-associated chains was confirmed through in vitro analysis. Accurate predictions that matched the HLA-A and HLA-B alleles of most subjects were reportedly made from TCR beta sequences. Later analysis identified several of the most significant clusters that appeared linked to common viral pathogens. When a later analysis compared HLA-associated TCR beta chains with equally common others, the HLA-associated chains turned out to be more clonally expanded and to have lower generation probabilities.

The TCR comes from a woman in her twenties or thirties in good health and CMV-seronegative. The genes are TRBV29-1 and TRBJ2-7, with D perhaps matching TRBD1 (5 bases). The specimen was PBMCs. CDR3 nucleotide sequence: TGCAGCGTTGCTGCGGCGAGGTCAGGGACCTACGAGCAGTACTTC. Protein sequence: CSVAAARSGTYEQYF.